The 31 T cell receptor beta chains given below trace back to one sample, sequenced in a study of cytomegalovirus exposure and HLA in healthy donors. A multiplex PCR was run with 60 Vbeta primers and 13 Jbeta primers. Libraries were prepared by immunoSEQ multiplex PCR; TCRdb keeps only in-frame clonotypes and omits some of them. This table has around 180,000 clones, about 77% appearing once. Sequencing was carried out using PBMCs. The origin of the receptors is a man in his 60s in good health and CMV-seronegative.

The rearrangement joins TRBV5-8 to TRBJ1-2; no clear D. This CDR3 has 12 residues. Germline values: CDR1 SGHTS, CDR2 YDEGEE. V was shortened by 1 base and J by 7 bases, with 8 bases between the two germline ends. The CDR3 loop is CASSLRGFGYTF. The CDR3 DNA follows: TGTGCCAGCAGCTTGCGAGGGTTTGGCTACACCTTC.

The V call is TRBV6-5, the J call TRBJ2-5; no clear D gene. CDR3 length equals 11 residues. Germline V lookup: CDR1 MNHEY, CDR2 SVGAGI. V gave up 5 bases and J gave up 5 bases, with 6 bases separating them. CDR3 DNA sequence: TGTGCCAGCAGTCCCCAGGAGACCCAGTACTTC. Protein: CASSPQETQYF.

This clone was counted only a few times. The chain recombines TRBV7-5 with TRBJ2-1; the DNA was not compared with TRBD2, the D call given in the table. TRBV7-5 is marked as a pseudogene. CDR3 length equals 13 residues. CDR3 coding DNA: TGTGCCAGATTCGCGGGAGGGTACAATGAGCAGTTCTTC. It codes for CARFAGGYNEQFF.

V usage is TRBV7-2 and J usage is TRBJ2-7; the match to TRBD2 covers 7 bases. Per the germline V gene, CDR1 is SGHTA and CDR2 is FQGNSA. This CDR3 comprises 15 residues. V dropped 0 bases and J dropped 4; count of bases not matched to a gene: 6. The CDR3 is CASSLAQRTRYEQYF. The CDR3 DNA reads TGTGCCAGCAGCTTAGCGCAGAGGACTAGATACGAGCAGTACTTC. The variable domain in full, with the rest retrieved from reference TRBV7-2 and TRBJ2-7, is GAGVSQSPSNKVTEKGKDVELRCDPISGHTALYWYRQSLGQGLEFLIYFQGNSAPDKSGLPSDRFSAERTGGSVSTLTIQRTQQEDSAVYLCASSLAQRTRYEQYFGPGTRLTVT.

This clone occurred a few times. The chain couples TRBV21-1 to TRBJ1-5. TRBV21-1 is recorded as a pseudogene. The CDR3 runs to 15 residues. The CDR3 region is CASSPRGLGSQPQHF. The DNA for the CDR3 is TGTGCCAGCAGCCCTCGGGGATTGGGGTCTCAGCCCCAGCATTTT.

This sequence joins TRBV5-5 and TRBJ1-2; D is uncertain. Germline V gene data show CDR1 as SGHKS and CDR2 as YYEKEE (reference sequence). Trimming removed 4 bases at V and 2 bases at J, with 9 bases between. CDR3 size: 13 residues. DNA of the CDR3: TGTGCCAGCAGCGCTGGCGGGAACTATGGCTACACCTTC. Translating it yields CASSAGGNYGYTF.

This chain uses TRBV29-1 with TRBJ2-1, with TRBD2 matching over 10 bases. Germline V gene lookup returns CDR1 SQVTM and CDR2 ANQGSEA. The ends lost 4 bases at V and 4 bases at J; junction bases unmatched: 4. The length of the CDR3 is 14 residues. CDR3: CSVARTSGYNEQFF. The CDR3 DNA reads TGCAGCGTTGCTAGGACTAGCGGTTACAATGAGCAGTTCTTC.

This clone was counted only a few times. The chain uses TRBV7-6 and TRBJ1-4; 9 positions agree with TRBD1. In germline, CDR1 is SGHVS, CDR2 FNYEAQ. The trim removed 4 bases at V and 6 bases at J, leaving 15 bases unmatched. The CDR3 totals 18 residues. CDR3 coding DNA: TGTGCCAGCAGCTCCAGTCCCGGGACAGGGACGGTGGATGAAAAACTGTTTTTT. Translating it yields CASSSSPGTGTVDEKLFF.

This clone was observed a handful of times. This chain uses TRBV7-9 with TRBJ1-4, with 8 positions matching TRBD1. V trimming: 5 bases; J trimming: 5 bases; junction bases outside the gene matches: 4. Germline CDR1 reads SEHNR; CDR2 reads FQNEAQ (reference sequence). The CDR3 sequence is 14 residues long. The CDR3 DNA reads TGTGCCAGCAGCATCAGGACAGGGAATGAAAAACTGTTTTTT. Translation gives CASSIRTGNEKLFF.

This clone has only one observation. CDR3 residues: CASSVKGQGAPGGNTIYF. The CDR3 region has the DNA TGTGCCAGCAGCGTAAAGGGACAGGGGGCGCCGGGTGGAAACACCATATATTTT. This chain connects TRBV9 to TRBJ1-3; 12 bases match TRBD1. V was pared by 1 base and J by 3 bases, with 8 bases of the junction left unmatched. Per the germline V gene, CDR1 is SGDLS and CDR2 is YYNGEE. The CDR3 spans 18 residues.

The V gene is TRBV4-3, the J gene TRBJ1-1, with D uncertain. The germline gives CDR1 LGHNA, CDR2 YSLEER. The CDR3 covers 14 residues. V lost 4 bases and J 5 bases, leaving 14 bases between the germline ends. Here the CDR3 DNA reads TGCGCCAGCAGCCTACTCGGAGGTAATACTGAAGCTTTCTTT. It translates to CASSLLGGNTEAFF.

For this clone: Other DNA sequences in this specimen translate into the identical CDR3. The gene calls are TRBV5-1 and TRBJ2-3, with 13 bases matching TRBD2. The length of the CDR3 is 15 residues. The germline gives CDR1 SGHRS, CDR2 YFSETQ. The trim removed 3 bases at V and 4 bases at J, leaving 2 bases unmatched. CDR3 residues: CASSSGLAGADTQYF. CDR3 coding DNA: TGCGCCAGCAGCTCAGGACTAGCGGGAGCAGATACGCAGTATTTT.

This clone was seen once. In nucleotides, the CDR3 is TGTGCCAGTAGTAGACCGACAGGGGGAGGAACCGGGGAGCTGTTTTTT. The encoded protein is CASSRPTGGGTGELFF. The gene calls are TRBV19 and TRBJ2-2; 9 bases are shared with TRBD1. Germline V gene lookup returns CDR1 LNHDA and CDR2 SQIVND (reference sequence). The CDR3 has 16 residues. V lost 4 bases to trimming and J lost 5 bases; unmatched junction nucleotides: 8. Supplemented by reference TRBV19 and TRBJ2-2, the full variable domain reads DGGITQSPKYLFRKEGQNVTLSCEQNLNHDAMYWYRQDPGQGLRLIYYSQIVNDFQKGDIAEGYSVSREKKESFPLTVTSAQKNPTAFYLCASSRPTGGGTGELFFGEGSRLTVL.

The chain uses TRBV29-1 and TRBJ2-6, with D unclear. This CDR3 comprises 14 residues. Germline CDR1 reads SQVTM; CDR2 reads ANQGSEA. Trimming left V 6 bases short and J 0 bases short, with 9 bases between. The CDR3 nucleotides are TGCAGCGTAACTTCAGGCTCTGGGGCCAACGTCCTGACTTTC. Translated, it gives CSVTSGSGANVLTF.

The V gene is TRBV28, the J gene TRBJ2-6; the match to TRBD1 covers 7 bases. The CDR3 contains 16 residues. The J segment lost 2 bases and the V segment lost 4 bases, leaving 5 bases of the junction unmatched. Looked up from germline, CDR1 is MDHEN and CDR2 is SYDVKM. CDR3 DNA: TGTGCCAGCAGTTCAGAAACAGGGGCTGGGGCCAACGTCCTGACTTTC. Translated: CASSSETGAGANVLTF.

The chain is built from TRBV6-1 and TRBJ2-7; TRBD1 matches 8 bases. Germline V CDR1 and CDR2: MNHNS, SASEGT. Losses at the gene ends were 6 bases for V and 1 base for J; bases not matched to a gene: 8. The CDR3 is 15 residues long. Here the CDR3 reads CASRSDRGGSYEQYF. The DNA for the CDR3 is TGTGCCAGCAGATCAGACAGGGGAGGTTCCTACGAGCAGTACTTC.

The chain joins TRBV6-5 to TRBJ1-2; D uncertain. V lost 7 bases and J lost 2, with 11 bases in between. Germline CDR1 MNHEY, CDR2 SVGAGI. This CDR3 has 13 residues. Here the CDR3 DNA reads TGTGCCAGCACTACTACTTACAACTATGGCTACACCTTC. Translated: CASTTTYNYGYTF.

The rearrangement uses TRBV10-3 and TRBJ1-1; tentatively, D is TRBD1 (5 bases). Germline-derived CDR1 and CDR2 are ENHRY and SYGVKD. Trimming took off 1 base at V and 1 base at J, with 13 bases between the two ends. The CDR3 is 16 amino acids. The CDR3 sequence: CAISEYQGGGNTEAFF. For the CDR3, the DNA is TGTGCCATCAGTGAGTATCAGGGCGGGGGGAACACTGAAGCTTTCTTT.

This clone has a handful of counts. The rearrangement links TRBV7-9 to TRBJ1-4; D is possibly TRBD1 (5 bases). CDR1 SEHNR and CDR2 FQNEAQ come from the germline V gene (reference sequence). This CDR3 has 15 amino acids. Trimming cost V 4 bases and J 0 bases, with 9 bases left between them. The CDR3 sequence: CASSSGQATNEKLFF. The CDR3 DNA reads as TGTGCCAGCAGCTCCGGACAAGCAACTAATGAAAAACTGTTTTTT.

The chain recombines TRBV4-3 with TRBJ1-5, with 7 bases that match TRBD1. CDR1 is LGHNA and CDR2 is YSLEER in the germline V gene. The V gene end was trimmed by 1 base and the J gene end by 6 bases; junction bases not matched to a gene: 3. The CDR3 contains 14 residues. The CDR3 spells CASSQVPGGQPQHF. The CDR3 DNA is TGCGCCAGCAGCCAAGTACCAGGGGGTCAGCCCCAGCATTTT.

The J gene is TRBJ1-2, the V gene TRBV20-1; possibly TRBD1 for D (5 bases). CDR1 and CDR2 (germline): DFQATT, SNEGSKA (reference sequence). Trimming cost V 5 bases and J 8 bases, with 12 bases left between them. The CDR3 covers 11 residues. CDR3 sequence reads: CSALKGIGYTF. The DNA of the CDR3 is TGCAGTGCTCTCAAGGGGATCGGCTACACCTTC.

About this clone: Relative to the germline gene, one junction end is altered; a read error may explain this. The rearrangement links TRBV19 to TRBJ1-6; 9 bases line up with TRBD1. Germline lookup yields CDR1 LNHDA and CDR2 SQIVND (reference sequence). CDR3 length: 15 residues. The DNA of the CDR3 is TGTGCCAGTAGTCCGGGGGGACAGGGTAGTTCACCCCTCAACTTT. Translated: CASSPGGQGSSPLNF. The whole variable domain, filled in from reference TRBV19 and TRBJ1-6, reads DGGITQSPKYLFRKEGQNVTLSCEQNLNHDAMYWYRQDPGQGLRLIYYSQIVNDFQKGDIAEGYSVSREKKESFPLTVTSAQKNPTAFYLCASSPGGQGSSPLNFGNGTRLTVT.

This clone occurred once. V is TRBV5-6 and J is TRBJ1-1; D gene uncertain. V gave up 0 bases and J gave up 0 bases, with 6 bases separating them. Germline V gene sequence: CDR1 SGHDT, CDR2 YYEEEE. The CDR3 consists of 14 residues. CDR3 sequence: CASSLDSMNTEAFF. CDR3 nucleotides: TGTGCCAGCAGCTTGGACAGCATGAACACTGAAGCTTTCTTT.

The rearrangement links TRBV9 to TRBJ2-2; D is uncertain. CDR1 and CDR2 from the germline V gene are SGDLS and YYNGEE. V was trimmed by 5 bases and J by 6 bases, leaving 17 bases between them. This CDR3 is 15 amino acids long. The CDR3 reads CASSGGHPTPGELFF. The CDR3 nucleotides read TGTGCCAGCAGTGGCGGTCACCCGACGCCCGGGGAGCTGTTTTTT.

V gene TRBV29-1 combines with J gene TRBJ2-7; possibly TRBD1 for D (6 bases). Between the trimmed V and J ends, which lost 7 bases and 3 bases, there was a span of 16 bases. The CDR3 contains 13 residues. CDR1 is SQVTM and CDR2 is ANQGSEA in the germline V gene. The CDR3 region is CSAIRDIDYEQYF. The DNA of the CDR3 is TGCAGCGCAATCAGGGACATAGACTACGAGCAGTACTTC.

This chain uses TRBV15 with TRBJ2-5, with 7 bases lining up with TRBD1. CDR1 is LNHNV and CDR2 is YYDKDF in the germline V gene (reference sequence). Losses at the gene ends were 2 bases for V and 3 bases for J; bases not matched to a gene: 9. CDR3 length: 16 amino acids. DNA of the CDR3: TGTGCCACCAGCAGATCGACAGGGAGCGGAGAAGAGACCCAGTACTTC. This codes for CATSRSTGSGEETQYF.

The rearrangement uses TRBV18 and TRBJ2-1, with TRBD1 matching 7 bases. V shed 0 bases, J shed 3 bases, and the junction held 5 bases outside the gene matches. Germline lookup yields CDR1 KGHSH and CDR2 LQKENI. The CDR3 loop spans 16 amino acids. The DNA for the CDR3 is TGTGCCAGCTCACCACCTCGGACAGGCGACTACAATGAGCAGTTCTTC. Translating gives CASSPPRTGDYNEQFF.

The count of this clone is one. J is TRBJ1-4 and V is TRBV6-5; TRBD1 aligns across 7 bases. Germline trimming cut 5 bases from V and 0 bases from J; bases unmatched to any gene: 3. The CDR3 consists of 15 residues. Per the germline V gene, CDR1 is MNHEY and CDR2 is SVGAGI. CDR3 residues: CASSRGQATNEKLFF. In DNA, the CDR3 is TGTGCCAGCAGTCGCGGACAGGCAACTAATGAAAAACTGTTTTTT.

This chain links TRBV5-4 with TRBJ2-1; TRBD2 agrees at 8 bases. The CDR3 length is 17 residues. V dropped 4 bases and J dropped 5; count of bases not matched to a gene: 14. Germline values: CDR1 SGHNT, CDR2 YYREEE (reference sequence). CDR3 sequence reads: CASSRGFGGLENNEQFF. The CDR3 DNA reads TGTGCCAGCAGCCGAGGGTTTGGGGGACTAGAGAACAATGAGCAGTTCTTC.

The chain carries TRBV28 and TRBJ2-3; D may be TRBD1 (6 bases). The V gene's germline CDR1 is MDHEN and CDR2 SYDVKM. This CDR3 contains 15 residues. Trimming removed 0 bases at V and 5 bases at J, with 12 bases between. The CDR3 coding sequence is TGTGCCAGCAGTTTATGGACAACAGGGTTAGATACGCAGTATTTT. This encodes CASSLWTTGLDTQYF.

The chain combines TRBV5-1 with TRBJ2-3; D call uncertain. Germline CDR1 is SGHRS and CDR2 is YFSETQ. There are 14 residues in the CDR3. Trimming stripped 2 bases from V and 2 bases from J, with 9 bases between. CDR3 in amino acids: CASSFPESTDTQYF. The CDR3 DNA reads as TGCGCCAGCAGCTTCCCAGAATCCACAGATACGCAGTATTTT.